This TCR beta chain was identified during a study of early T cells in non-severe SARS-CoV-2 infection. Background on the study: RNA in bulk from unsorted whole blood was sequenced, and chains were unpaired.

The CDR3 is 17 amino acids. J was trimmed by 0 bases and V by 3 bases; bases with no gene match: 3. The germline V gene encodes CDR1 WNHNN and CDR2 SYGVQD (reference sequence). The TCR library protocol attached unique molecular identifiers to the individual cDNA molecules. TCRdb re-derived calls from the 5' RACE reads in MiXCR, one entry per CDR3 protein. The sample consists of about 26,000 distinct CDR3 sequences, approximately 5% of them appearing once. This clonotype was seen only a few times. Antigen specificity is unknown. The study's findings and limits: Matches to VDJdb favored anti-spike CD8 responses and missed private and CD4 specificities.

The chain couples TRBV10-1 to TRBJ2-2; 11 nucleotides agree with TRBD2. Sequences were obtained from whole blood. This TCR derives from an adult who was a healthcare worker with PCR-confirmed SARS-CoV-2 infection or an uninfected control (not recorded which). The CDR3 DNA sequence: TGCGCCAGCAGTGACCCTAGCGGGGGGTCGAACACCGGGGAGCTGTTTTTT. Translation gives CASSDPSGGSNTGELFF.